This T cell receptor (beta chain) comes out of a study of T cells in Graves' hyperthyroidism and ophthalmopathy. Per germline, CDR1 SEHNR and CDR2 FQNEAQ (reference sequence). The length of the CDR3 is 14 residues. Trimming took off 6 bases at V and 6 bases at J, with 14 bases between the two ends. This clonotype was seen only a few times. Amplification targeted TCR beta CDR3 regions from RNA transcripts. First-round RT-PCR targeting the TCR CDR3 was performed with the HTBI primer set. TCRdb re-called the multiplex PCR reads through MiXCR, storing one row per CDR3 protein. The table includes under 800,000 distinct CDR3 sequences, 12% to 15% detected once.

This chain uses TRBV7-9 with TRBJ2-2, with D perhaps matching TRBD2 (6 bases). This receptor was identified in a young woman with Graves' hyperthyroidism. Sequencing was performed on blood. For the CDR3, the DNA is TGTGCCAGCAGTGAAAACTCGGGGGCCGGGGAGCTGTTTTTT. Amino acid sequence: CASSENSGAGELFF.